The present TCR beta chain was sequenced within a study of T cells in Graves' hyperthyroidism and ophthalmopathy. Notes on the study in general: Model-based prediction identified ophthalmopathy a median about 6 months prior to its onset.

As for this clonotype: Its antigen is unknown. At one end, the junction sequence differs from germline, possibly due to a read error.

The TCR beta CDR3 regions underwent amplification using RNA transcripts as the source. In the first-round RT-PCR of the TCR CDR3, the HTBI primer set was used. TCRdb redid the calling of the multiplex PCR reads with MiXCR, one entry per CDR3 protein. The table shows around 600,000 distinct CDR3 sequences, with just under 45% occurring only once. CDR1 is LNHNV and CDR2 is YYDKDF in the germline V gene (reference sequence). This CDR3 is built from 15 residues. Uncontrolled infections, other autoimmune diseases, pregnancy or lactation led to exclusion of patients. Diagnosis rested on symptoms, serum thyroxine and TRAb, thyroid ultrasound, and orbital computed tomography.

The sample comprised peripheral blood or thyroid tissue (not recorded which). The rearrangement links TRBV15 to TRBJ2-7; TRBD2 matches 9 bases. This receptor was obtained from an adult man with Graves' disease, either hyperthyroidism or ophthalmopathy (not recorded which). The CDR3 region has the DNA TGTGCCACCAGCAGACTGTCCGGGACTAGCTACGGGCAGTACTTC. This encodes CATSRLSGTSYGQYF.